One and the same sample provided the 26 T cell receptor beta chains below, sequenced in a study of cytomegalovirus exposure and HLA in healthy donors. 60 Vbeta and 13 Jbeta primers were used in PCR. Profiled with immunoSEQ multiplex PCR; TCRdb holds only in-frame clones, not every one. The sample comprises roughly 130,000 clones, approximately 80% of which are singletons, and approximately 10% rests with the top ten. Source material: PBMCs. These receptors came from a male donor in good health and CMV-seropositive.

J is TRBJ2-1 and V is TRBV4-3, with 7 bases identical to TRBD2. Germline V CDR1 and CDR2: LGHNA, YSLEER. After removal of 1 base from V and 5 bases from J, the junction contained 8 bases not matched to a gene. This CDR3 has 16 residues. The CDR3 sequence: CASSQGLAAQHNEQFF. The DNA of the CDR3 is TGCGCCAGCAGCCAAGGGCTAGCGGCCCAGCACAATGAGCAGTTCTTC.

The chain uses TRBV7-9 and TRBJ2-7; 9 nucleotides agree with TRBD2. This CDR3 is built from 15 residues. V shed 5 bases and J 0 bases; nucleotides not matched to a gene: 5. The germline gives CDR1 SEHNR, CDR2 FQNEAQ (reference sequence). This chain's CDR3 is CASSAISGSSYEQYF. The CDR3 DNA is TGTGCCAGCAGCGCTATTAGCGGGAGCTCCTACGAGCAGTACTTC. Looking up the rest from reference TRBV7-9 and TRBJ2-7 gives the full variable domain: DTGVSQNPRHKITKRGQNVTFRCDPISEHNRLYWYRQTLGQGPEFLTYFQNEAQLEKSRLLSDRFSAERPKGSFSTLEIQRTEQGDSAMYLCASSAISGSSYEQYFGPGTRLTVT.

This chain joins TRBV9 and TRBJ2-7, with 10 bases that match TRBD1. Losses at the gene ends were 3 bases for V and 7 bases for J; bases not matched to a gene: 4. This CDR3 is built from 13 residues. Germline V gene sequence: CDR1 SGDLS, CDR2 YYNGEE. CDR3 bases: TGTGCCAGCAGCGGACAGGGGGCGCGGGAGCAGTACTTC. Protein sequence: CASSGQGAREQYF.

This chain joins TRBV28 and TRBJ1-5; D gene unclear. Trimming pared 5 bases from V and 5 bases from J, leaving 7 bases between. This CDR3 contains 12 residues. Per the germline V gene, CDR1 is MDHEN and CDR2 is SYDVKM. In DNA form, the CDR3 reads TGTGCCAGCAGTCGCCAGGATCAGCCCCAGCATTTT. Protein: CASSRQDQPQHF.

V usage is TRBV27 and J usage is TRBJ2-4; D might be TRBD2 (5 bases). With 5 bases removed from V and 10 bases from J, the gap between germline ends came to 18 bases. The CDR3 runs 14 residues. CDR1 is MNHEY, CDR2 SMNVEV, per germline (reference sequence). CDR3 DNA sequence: TGTGCCAGCAGTGAACTAGGACCCCGAAGAATTCAGTACTTC. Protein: CASSELGPRRIQYF.

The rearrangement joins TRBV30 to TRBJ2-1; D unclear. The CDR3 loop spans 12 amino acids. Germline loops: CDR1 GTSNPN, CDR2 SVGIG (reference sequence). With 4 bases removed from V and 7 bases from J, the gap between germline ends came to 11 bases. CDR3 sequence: CAWTPLPNEQFF. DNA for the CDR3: TGTGCCTGGACGCCCCTACCTAATGAGCAGTTCTTC.

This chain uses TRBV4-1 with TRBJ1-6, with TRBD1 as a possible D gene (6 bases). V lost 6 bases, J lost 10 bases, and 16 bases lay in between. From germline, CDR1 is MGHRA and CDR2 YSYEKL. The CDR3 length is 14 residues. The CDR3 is CASRSAGEKSPLHF. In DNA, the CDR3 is TGCGCCAGCAGGTCGGCAGGGGAGAAGTCACCCCTCCACTTT.

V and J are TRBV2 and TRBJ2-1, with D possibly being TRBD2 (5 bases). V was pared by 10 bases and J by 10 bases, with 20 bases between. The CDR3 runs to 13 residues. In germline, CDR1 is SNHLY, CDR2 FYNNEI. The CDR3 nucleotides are TGTGCCACAACCCGACGGGGATTCTCGGAGCAGTTCTTC. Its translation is CATTRRGFSEQFF. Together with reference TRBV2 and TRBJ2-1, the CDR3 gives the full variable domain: EPEVTQTPSHQVTQMGQEVILRCVPISNHLYFYWYRQILGQKVEFLVSFYNNEISEKSEIFDDQFSVERPDGSNFTLKIRSTKLEDSAMYFCATTRRGFSEQFFGPGTRLTVL.

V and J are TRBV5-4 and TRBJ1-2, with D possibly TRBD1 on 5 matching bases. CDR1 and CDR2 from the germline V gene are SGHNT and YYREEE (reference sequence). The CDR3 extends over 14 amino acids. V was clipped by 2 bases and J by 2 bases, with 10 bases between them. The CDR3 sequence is CASSFAGWNYGYTF. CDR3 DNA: TGTGCCAGCAGCTTCGCAGGGTGGAACTATGGCTACACCTTC.

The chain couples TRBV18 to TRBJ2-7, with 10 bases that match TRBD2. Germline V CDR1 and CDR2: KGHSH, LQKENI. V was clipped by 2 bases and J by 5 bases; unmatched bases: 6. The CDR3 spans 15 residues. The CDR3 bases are TGTGCCAGCTCACCAACTAGCGGGGCAGAGCACGAGCAGTACTTC. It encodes CASSPTSGAEHEQYF.

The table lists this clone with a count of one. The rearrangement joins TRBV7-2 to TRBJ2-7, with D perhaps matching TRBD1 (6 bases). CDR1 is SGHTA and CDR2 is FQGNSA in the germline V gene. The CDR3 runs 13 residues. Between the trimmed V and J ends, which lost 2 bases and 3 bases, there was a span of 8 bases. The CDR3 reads CASSLSRGYEQYF. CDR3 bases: TGTGCCAGCAGCTTATCCAGGGGCTACGAGCAGTACTTC.

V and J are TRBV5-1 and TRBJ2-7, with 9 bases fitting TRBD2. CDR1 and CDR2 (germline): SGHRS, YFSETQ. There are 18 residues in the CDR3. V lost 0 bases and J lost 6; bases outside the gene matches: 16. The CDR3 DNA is TGCGCCAGCAGCTTGGTTACTAGCGGGCCAGGAGCGGGAGGCGAGCAGTACTTC. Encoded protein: CASSLVTSGPGAGGEQYF.

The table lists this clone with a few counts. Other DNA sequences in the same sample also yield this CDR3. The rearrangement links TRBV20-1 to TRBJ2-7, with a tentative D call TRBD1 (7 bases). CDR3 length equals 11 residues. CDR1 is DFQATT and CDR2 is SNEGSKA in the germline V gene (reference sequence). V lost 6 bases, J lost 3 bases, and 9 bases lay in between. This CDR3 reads CSARDSYEQYF. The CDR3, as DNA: TGCAGTGCGCGGGACAGCTACGAGCAGTACTTC.

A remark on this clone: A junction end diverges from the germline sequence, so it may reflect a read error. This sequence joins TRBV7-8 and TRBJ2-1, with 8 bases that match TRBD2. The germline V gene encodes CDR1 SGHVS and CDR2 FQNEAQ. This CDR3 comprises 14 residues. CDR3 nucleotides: TGTGCCAGCAGCATCAGAATAACTAGCGGAGGGGGGGTCTTC. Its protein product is CASSIRITSGGGVF.

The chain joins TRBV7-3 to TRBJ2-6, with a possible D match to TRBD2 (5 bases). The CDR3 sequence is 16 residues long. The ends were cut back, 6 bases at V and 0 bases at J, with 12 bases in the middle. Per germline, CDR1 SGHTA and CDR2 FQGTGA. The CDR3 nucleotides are TGTGCCAGCAGTCCGGCAGCGGACTCTGGGGCCAACGTCCTGACTTTC. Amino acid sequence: CASSPAADSGANVLTF.

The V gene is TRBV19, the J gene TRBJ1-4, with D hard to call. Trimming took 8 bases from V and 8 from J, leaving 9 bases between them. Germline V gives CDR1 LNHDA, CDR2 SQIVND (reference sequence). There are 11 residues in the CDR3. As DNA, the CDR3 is TGTGCCAGTTCCCTCGGGGAAAAACTGTTTTTT. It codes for CASSLGEKLFF.

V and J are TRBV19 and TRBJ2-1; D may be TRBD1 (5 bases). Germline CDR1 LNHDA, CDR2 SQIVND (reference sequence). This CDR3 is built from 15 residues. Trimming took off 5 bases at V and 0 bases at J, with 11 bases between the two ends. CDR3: CASSPARDSYNEQFF. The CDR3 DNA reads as TGTGCCAGTAGTCCGGCCAGGGACTCCTACAATGAGCAGTTCTTC.

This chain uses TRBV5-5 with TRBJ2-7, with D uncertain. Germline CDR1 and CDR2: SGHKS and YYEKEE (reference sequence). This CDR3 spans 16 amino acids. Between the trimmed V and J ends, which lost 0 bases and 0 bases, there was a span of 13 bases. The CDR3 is CASSLAPAKLSYEQYF. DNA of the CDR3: TGTGCCAGCAGCTTGGCGCCAGCGAAACTCTCCTACGAGCAGTACTTC.

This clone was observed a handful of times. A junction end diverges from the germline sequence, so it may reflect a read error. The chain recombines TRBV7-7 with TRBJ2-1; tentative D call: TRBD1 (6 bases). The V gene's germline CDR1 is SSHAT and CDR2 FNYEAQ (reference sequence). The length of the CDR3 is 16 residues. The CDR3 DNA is TGTGCTAGCAGCTTAATAGCAGGGGACTCCTACAATGAGCAGTTCTTC. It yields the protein CASSLIAGDSYNEQFF.

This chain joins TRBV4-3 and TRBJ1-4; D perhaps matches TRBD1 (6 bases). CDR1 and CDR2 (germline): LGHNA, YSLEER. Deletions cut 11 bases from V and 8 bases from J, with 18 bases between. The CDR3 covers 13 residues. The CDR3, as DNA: TGCGCCCGATATCAGGGGTTCTGGGAAAAACTGTTTTTT. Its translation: CARYQGFWEKLFF.

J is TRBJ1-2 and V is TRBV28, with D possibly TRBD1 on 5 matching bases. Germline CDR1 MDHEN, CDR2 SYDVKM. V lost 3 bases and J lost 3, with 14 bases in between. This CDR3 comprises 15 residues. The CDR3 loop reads CASSFPPGTHYGYTF. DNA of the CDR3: TGTGCCAGCAGTTTTCCCCCGGGGACTCACTATGGCTACACCTTC.

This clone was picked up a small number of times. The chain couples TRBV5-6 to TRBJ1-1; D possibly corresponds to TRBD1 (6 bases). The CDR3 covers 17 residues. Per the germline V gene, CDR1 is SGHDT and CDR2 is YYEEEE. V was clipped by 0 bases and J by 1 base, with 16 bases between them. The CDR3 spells CASSLDGGAVTNTEAFF. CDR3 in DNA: TGTGCCAGCAGCTTGGATGGGGGGGCAGTCACGAACACTGAAGCTTTCTTT.

The CDR3 DNA reads as TGCGCCAGCAGCTCGGGACAGACTGTCGAGACCCAGTACTTC. Protein sequence: CASSSGQTVETQYF. This rearrangement joins TRBV5-1 to TRBJ2-5; 7 bases match TRBD1. Losses at the gene ends were 3 bases for V and 5 bases for J; bases not matched to a gene: 7. Germline V gives CDR1 SGHRS, CDR2 YFSETQ. This CDR3 comprises 14 residues. The entire variable domain, with the rest obtained from reference TRBV5-1 and TRBJ2-5, is as follows: KAGVTQTPRYLIKTRGQQVTLSCSPISGHRSVSWYQQTPGQGLQFLFEYFSETQRNKGNFPGRFSGRQFSNSRSEMNVSTLELGDSALYLCASSSGQTVETQYFGPGTRLLVL.

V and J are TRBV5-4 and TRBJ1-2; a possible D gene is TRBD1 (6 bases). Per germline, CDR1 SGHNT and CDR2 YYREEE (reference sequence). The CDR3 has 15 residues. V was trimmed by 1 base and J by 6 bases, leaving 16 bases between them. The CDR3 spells CASSLNSGRGHGYTF. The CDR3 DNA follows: TGTGCCAGCAGCTTGAATTCCGGCAGGGGCCATGGCTACACCTTC.

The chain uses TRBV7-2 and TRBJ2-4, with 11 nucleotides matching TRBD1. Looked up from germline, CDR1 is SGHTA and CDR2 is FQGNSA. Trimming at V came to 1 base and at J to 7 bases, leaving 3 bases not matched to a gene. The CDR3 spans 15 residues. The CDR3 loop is CASSLGGQGGNIQYF. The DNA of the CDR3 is TGTGCCAGCAGCTTAGGGGGACAGGGGGGGAACATTCAGTACTTC.

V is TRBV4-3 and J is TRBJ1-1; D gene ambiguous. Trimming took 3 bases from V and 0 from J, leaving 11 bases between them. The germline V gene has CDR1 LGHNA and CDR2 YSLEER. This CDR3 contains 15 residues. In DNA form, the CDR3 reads TGCGCCAGCAGCCACCTCTCAGACATGAACACTGAAGCTTTCTTT. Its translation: CASSHLSDMNTEAFF.